The 27 T cell receptor beta chains listed next were all sequenced from one sample in a study of cytomegalovirus exposure and HLA in healthy donors. PCR primers comprised 60 Vbeta and 13 Jbeta primers. Repertoires were generated with immunoSEQ multiplex PCR, while TCRdb's copy carries only in-frame clones and drops some. The table lists some 87,000 clones, nearly 70% of them singletons. Source material: PBMCs. The origin of the receptors is a woman aged 50 to 60 in good health and CMV-seropositive.

This clone was seen once. The CDR3: CASGFQGQGLFGYTF. The CDR3 bases are TGTGCCAGTGGTTTTCAGGGACAGGGTCTTTTCGGCTACACCTTC. The chain links TRBV27 to TRBJ1-2, with 9 bases that match TRBD1. J gave up 8 bases and V 9 bases, and 16 bases lay outside the gene matches. This CDR3 is 15 amino acids long. Germline CDR1 and CDR2: MNHEY and SMNVEV (reference sequence).

The rearrangement uses TRBV5-1 and TRBJ2-4; 8 bases map to TRBD2. Germline values: CDR1 SGHRS, CDR2 YFSETQ. With V trimmed by 4 bases and J by 5 bases, 8 bases remained unmatched. This CDR3 contains 15 residues. The CDR3 DNA is TGCGCCAGCAGCCCGGGAGGGGGTCTTCAAAACATTCAGTACTTC. It encodes CASSPGGGLQNIQYF.

The V gene is TRBV5-1, the J gene TRBJ2-1, with TRBD2 identical over 10 bases. Losses at the gene ends were 0 bases for V and 5 bases for J; bases not matched to a gene: 5. The germline V gene has CDR1 SGHRS and CDR2 YFSETQ. This CDR3 spans 16 amino acids. DNA of the CDR3: TGCGCCAGCAGCTTGGCTAGCGGGAGTAGCCACAATGAGCAGTTCTTC. As protein: CASSLASGSSHNEQFF.

The V and J genes are TRBV5-4 and TRBJ2-3; 9 positions match TRBD2. The V and J ends lost 4 bases and 2 bases, in that order; junction bases with no gene match: 17. The CDR3 extends over 19 amino acids. The germline V gene encodes CDR1 SGHNT and CDR2 YYREEE (reference sequence). Here the CDR3 reads CASSRRPSGRIGYTDTQYF. The CDR3 DNA reads TGTGCCAGCAGCCGCCGCCCCAGCGGGAGGATTGGCTACACAGATACGCAGTATTTT.

V is TRBV18 and J is TRBJ1-1, with 8 bases that match TRBD1. The junction had 4 bases not matched to a gene; V was cut back by 3 bases and J by 4 bases. The CDR3 extends over 14 amino acids. Germline V lookup: CDR1 KGHSH, CDR2 LQKENI. Here the CDR3 reads CASSPDRGGTEAFF. DNA for the CDR3: TGTGCCAGCTCACCTGACAGGGGCGGCACTGAAGCTTTCTTT.

In this sample, this clone turned up a few times. The rearrangement joins TRBV11-3 to TRBJ2-1, with 9 bases fitting TRBD2. Per the germline V gene, CDR1 is SGHNT and CDR2 is YENEEA. The trim removed 3 bases at V and 6 bases at J, leaving 3 bases unmatched. The CDR3 is 14 amino acids. The CDR3 is CASSLKREVNEQFF. The CDR3 DNA is TGTGCCAGCAGCTTGAAGCGGGAGGTCAATGAGCAGTTCTTC.

The V and J genes are TRBV5-1 and TRBJ2-1; D possibly corresponds to TRBD1 (6 bases). Trimming took off 5 bases at V and 4 bases at J, with 13 bases between the two ends. The CDR3 totals 14 residues. Looked up from germline, CDR1 is SGHRS and CDR2 is YFSETQ. The CDR3 is CASRQGQTYNEQFF. DNA of the CDR3: TGCGCCAGCAGGCAGGGACAAACTTACAATGAGCAGTTCTTC.

V is TRBV27 and J is TRBJ1-2; 11 bases align to TRBD1. J was trimmed by 8 bases and V by 5 bases; bases with no gene match: 13. Germline CDR1 is MNHEY and CDR2 is SMNVEV (reference sequence). The CDR3 consists of 16 residues. The CDR3 DNA reads TGTGCCAGCAGTGGGTGGACAGGGGGCGCGTCCTGGGGCTACACCTTC. Its protein is CASSGWTGGASWGYTF.

V usage is TRBV7-2 and J usage is TRBJ2-3, with TRBD1 matching 8 bases. V lost 1 base and J lost 5; bases outside the gene matches: 5. The CDR3 length is 15 residues. Germline CDR1 reads SGHTA; CDR2 reads FQGNSA. The DNA of the CDR3 is TGTGCCAGCAGCTTAGTCCCAGGGGGCTTAGATACGCAGTATTTT. Its protein product is CASSLVPGGLDTQYF.

This clone was detected a few times. The V gene is TRBV20-1, the J gene TRBJ1-1; no clear D. The germline V gene encodes CDR1 DFQATT and CDR2 SNEGSKA (reference sequence). Between the trimmed V and J ends, which lost 2 bases and 5 bases, there was a span of 6 bases. The CDR3 spans 11 residues. CDR3 sequence reads: CSARSGTEAFF. The CDR3 nucleotides read TGCAGTGCTAGAAGCGGAACTGAAGCTTTCTTT.

The V and J genes are TRBV7-8 and TRBJ2-1, with a weak D call TRBD2 (5 bases). This CDR3 is 14 amino acids long. Trimming removed 1 base from V and 8 bases from J, with 12 bases in between. The germline CDR1 and CDR2 sequences are SGHVS and FQNEAQ. The CDR3 protein is CASSLGLSGYEQFF. CDR3 nucleotides: TGTGCCAGCAGCTTAGGGCTGTCGGGGTATGAGCAGTTCTTC. The full variable domain, completed using reference TRBV7-8 and TRBJ2-1, is GAGVSQSPRYKVAKRGQDVALRCDPISGHVSLFWYQQALGQGPEFLTYFQNEAQLDKSGLPSDRFFAERPEGSVSTLKIQRTQQEDSAVYLCASSLGLSGYEQFFGPGTRLTVL.

A few counts support this clone. The CDR3 region has the DNA TGTGCCAGCAGCCAGGGACTAGCGGGTTCCTACGAGCAGTACTTC. It codes for CASSQGLAGSYEQYF. This sequence joins TRBV13 and TRBJ2-7, with 12 bases fitting TRBD2. The CDR3 has 15 residues. Germline assignment: CDR1 PRHDT and CDR2 FYEKMQ (reference sequence). V dropped 5 bases and J dropped 1; count of bases not matched to a gene: 3.

This clone was found once. This chain links TRBV11-2 with TRBJ2-2; D is perhaps TRBD2 (6 bases). Germline V gene sequence: CDR1 SGHAT, CDR2 FQNNGV. CDR3 length equals 17 residues. V gave up 2 bases and J gave up 2 bases, with 15 bases separating them. DNA of the CDR3: TGTGCCAGCAGCTTACCATTAGCGGAACCTAACACCGGGGAGCTGTTTTTT. This codes for CASSLPLAEPNTGELFF.

The V gene is TRBV7-8, the J gene TRBJ1-3; D not resolved. The CDR3 spans 16 residues. Trimming removed 7 bases at V and 0 bases at J, with 16 bases between. CDR1 and CDR2 from the germline V gene are SGHVS and FQNEAQ. The CDR3 sequence is CASKTGASNSGNTIYF. The CDR3 DNA follows: TGTGCCAGCAAAACGGGAGCCTCAAACTCTGGAAACACCATATATTTT.

V gene TRBV2 combines with J gene TRBJ1-3, with 10 bases fitting TRBD1. V dropped 11 bases and J dropped 2; count of bases not matched to a gene: 9. The CDR3 has 15 residues. Germline V lookup: CDR1 SNHLY, CDR2 FYNNEI. CDR3 amino acids: CAAGQGDPAGNTIYF. The CDR3, as DNA: TGTGCCGCAGGACAGGGGGATCCGGCTGGAAACACCATATATTTT.

The CDR3 sequence: CASSSGLGRTDTQYF. CDR3 sequence (DNA): TGTGCCAGCAGTTCCGGACTTGGTAGAACAGATACGCAGTATTTT. This chain connects TRBV6-5 to TRBJ2-3, with a weak D call TRBD2 (5 bases). Germline loops: CDR1 MNHEY, CDR2 SVGAGI. V was trimmed by 4 bases and J by 3 bases, leaving 14 bases between them. There are 15 residues in the CDR3.

Here the CDR3 DNA reads TGTGCCAGCAGCTGGTCCGGGAGGGGGACTTACCAAGAGACCCAGTACTTC. This translates into CASSWSGRGTYQETQYF. V is TRBV21-1 and J is TRBJ2-5; TRBD2 was called by the table and not checked on the DNA. TRBV21-1 is classified as a pseudogene. The CDR3 runs 17 residues.

The CDR3 nucleotides are TGTGCCAGCAGTACTAAATGGGGCAGGGGCGAAGAAAAACTGTTTTTT. This encodes CASSTKWGRGEEKLFF. This chain links TRBV28 with TRBJ1-4; possible D gene TRBD1, 6 bases. The V end was cut by 5 bases, the J end by 8 bases, with 21 bases between. The CDR3 runs to 16 residues. Germline V gene data show CDR1 as MDHEN and CDR2 as SYDVKM.

V and J are TRBV6-1 and TRBJ2-7, with 10 bases aligning to TRBD2. Germline values: CDR1 MNHNS, CDR2 SASEGT. V dropped 2 bases and J dropped 5; count of bases not matched to a gene: 12. This CDR3 is built from 17 residues. CDR3 DNA: TGTGCCAGCAGTGAAAAGGTGCGGGCTAGCGGGAGACACGAGCAGTACTTC. Its translation: CASSEKVRASGRHEQYF.

The V and J genes are TRBV6-6 and TRBJ1-1, with 8 nucleotides matching TRBD1. Germline CDR1 MNHNY, CDR2 SVGAGI (reference sequence). After removal of 6 bases from V and 3 bases from J, the junction contained 6 bases not matched to a gene. The CDR3 is made up of 14 amino acids. The CDR3 sequence: CASRRDRWDTEAFF. In DNA form, the CDR3 reads TGTGCCAGCAGGCGGGACAGGTGGGACACTGAAGCTTTCTTT.

This clone was seen a single time. The chain carries TRBV28 and TRBJ2-6, with a weak D call TRBD1 (6 bases). In germline, CDR1 is MDHEN, CDR2 SYDVKM. The CDR3 loop spans 18 amino acids. The germline V and J ends were trimmed by 3 bases and 0 bases, with 15 bases remaining between them. CDR3 in DNA: TGTGCCAGCAGTTTTAGCCCGGGACAAAACTCTGGGGCCAACGTCCTGACTTTC. It yields the protein CASSFSPGQNSGANVLTF.

V is TRBV5-1 and J is TRBJ2-1; maybe TRBD2 (6 bases). This CDR3 is built from 15 residues. Per the germline V gene, CDR1 is SGHRS and CDR2 is YFSETQ. The ends were cut back, 0 bases at V and 10 bases at J, with 17 bases in the middle. The CDR3 protein is CASSLVISGSGEQFF. CDR3 sequence (DNA): TGCGCCAGCAGCTTGGTTATTAGCGGTTCGGGAGAGCAGTTCTTC.

The V gene is TRBV19, the J gene TRBJ1-1; D not resolved. Germline V gene data show CDR1 as LNHDA and CDR2 as SQIVND (reference sequence). V was cut by 0 bases and J by 1 base, with 12 bases left in between. CDR3 length equals 16 residues. CDR3 sequence reads: CASSIDLDFANTEAFF. The CDR3 DNA is TGTGCCAGTAGTATAGATCTAGATTTCGCGAACACTGAAGCTTTCTTT.

The chain has TRBV29-1 and TRBJ2-7, with a weak D call TRBD1 (5 bases). Germline lookup yields CDR1 SQVTM and CDR2 ANQGSEA. With 5 bases removed from V and 0 bases from J, the gap between germline ends came to 8 bases. The CDR3 sequence is 12 residues long. CDR3 nucleotide sequence: TGCAGCGTTAGACAGAGCTCCTACGAGCAGTACTTC. As protein: CSVRQSSYEQYF.

This sequence joins TRBV5-1 and TRBJ2-1; TRBD2 matches 14 bases. Germline CDR1 SGHRS, CDR2 YFSETQ. V gave up 4 bases and J gave up 5 bases; unmatched junction bases: 8. There are 17 residues in the CDR3. CDR3: CASSPGLAGGPDNEQFF. The CDR3 DNA reads TGCGCCAGCAGCCCCGGACTAGCGGGAGGTCCGGACAATGAGCAGTTCTTC. The whole variable domain, filled in from reference TRBV5-1 and TRBJ2-1, reads KAGVTQTPRYLIKTRGQQVTLSCSPISGHRSVSWYQQTPGQGLQFLFEYFSETQRNKGNFPGRFSGRQFSNSRSEMNVSTLELGDSALYLCASSPGLAGGPDNEQFFGPGTRLTVL.

This chain connects TRBV18 to TRBJ1-1; D not resolved. CDR3 size: 14 residues. V gave up 3 bases and J gave up 3 bases, with 11 bases separating them. CDR1 and CDR2 from the germline V gene are KGHSH and LQKENI. In DNA form, the CDR3 reads TGTGCCAGCTCACCGCGAGGGCCGGACACTGAAGCTTTCTTT. The encoded protein is CASSPRGPDTEAFF.

This chain uses TRBV30 with TRBJ1-1; 8 bases agree with TRBD1. The CDR3 is made up of 14 amino acids. J was trimmed by 6 bases and V by 3 bases; bases with no gene match: 9. Looked up from germline, CDR1 is GTSNPN and CDR2 is SVGIG (reference sequence). CDR3 protein: CAWSDGQGVSEAFF. The CDR3 region has the DNA TGTGCCTGGAGCGACGGACAGGGTGTCTCTGAAGCTTTCTTT.